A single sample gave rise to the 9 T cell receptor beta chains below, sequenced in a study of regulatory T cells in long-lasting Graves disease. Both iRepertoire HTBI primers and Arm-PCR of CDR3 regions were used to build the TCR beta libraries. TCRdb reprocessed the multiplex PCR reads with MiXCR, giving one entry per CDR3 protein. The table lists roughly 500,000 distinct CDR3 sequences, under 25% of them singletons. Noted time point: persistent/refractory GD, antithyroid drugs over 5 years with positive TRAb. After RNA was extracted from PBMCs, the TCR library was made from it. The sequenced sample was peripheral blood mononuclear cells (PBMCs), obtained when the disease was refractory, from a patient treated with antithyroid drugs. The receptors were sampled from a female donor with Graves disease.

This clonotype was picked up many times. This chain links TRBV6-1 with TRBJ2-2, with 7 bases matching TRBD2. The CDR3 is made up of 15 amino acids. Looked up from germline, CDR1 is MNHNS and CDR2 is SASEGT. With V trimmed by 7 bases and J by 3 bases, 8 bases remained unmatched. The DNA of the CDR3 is TGTGCCAGCAAGGGCCTGGGGGGGGACACCGGGGAGCTGTTTTTT. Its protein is CASKGLGGDTGELFF.

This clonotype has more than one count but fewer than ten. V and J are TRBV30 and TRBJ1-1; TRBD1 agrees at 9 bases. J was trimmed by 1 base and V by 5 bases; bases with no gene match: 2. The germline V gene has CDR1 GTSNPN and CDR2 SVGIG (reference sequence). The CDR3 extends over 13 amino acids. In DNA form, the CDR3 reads TGTGCCTGGGACAGGGGGAGGAACACTGAAGCTTTCTTT. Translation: CAWDRGRNTEAFF.

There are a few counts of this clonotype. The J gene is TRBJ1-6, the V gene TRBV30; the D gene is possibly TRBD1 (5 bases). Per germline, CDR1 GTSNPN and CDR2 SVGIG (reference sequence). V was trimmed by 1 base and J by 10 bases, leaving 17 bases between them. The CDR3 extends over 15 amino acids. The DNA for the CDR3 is TGTGCCTGGAGTGACCACCTGGGGGGAGGCTCACCCCTCCACTTT. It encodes CAWSDHLGGGSPLHF. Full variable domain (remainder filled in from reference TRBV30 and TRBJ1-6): SQTIHQWPATLVQPVGSPLSLECTVEGTSNPNLYWYRQAAGRGLQLLFYSVGIGQISSEVPQNLSASRPQDRQFILSSKKLLLSDSGFYLCAWSDHLGGGSPLHFGNGTRLTVT.

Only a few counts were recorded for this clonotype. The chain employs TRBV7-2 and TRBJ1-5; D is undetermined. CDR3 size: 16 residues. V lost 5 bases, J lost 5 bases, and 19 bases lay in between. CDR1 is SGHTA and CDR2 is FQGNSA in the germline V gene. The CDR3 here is CASSPGPGEGYQPQHF. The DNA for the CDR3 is TGTGCCAGCAGCCCCGGACCGGGAGAAGGATATCAGCCCCAGCATTTT.

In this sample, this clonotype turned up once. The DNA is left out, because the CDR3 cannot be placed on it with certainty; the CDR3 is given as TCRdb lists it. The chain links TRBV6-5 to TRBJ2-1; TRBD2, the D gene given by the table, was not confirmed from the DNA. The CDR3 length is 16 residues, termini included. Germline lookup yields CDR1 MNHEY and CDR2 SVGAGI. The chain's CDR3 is CASSYVAGGTYNEQSF.

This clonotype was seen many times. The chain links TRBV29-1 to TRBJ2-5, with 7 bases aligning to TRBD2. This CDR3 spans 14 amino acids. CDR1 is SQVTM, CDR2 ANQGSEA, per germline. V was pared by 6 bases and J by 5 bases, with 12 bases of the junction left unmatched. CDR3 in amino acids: CSVHAGLGVETQYF. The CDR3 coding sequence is TGCAGCGTCCACGCAGGACTAGGGGTGGAGACCCAGTACTTC.

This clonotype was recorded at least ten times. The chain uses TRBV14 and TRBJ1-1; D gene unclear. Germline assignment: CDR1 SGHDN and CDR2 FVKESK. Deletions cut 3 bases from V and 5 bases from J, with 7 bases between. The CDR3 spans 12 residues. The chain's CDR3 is CASSQQWTEAFF. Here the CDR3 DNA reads TGTGCCAGCAGCCAGCAGTGGACTGAAGCTTTCTTT.

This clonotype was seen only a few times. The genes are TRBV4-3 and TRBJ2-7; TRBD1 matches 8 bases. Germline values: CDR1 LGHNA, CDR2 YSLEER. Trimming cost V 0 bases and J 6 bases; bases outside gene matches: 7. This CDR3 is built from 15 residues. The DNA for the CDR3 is TGCGCCAGCAGCCAAGACGGAGGACAGGGCTCCGAGCAGTACTTC. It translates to CASSQDGGQGSEQYF.

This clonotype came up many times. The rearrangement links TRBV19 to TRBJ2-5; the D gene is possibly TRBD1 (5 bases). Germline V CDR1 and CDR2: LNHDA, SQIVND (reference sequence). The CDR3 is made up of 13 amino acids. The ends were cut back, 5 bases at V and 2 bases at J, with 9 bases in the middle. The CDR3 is CASSHQGQETQYF. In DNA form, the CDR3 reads TGTGCCAGTAGTCACCAGGGACAAGAGACCCAGTACTTC.